This is a list of T cell receptor beta chains from one sample in a study of patients and donors after allogeneic stem cell transplantation. TCRdb called the RT-PCR reads again in MiXCR, with one record for every CDR3 protein. Of 65,000 to 80,000 distinct CDR3 sequences in the sample, 26% are singletons; the top ten hold 26%. Specimen: blood, either unsorted or a sorted T cell fraction (not recorded which). Receptors were obtained from a human donor who was either an allogeneic HSCT recipient or a stem cell or donor lymphocyte infusion donor (not recorded which). It is not recorded whose cells these are; they may come from a transplant donor. Each CDR3 is given with its conserved first and last residue. The D gene is left open where the match is weak. Clone size is shown for a subset of rows, as once, few, many or a class of expanded clone.

d_call: .
clone_size: few
cdr3_length: 14
j_call: TRBJ1-1
v_call: TRBV12-5
cdr3_nt: TGTGCTAGTGGTCCGCGCGGCCTCGGCACTGAAGCTTTCTTT
cdr3_aa: CASGPRGLGTEAFF

d_call: .
clone_size: .
cdr3_length: 16
j_call: TRBJ2-5
v_call: TRBV5-1
cdr3_nt: TGCGCCAGCAGCTTACTACAGGACATTTTTGCGGAGACCCAGTACTTC
cdr3_aa: CASSLLQDIFAETQYF

d_call: .
clone_size: .
cdr3_length: 12
j_call: TRBJ1-2
v_call: TRBV25-1
cdr3_nt: TGTGCCAGCAGTGGCAGGAGAGATGGCTACACCTTC
cdr3_aa: CASSGRRDGYTF

d_call: TRBD1
clone_size: few
cdr3_length: 14
j_call: TRBJ1-2
v_call: TRBV18
cdr3_nt: TGTGCCAGCTCACCAATTCTGACAGGGCAGGGCTACACCTTC
cdr3_aa: CASSPILTGQGYTF

d_call: .
clone_size: few
cdr3_length: 15
j_call: TRBJ2-3
v_call: TRBV27
cdr3_nt: TGTGCCAGCAAGGTTGGGGGGACCAGCACAGATACGCAGTATTTT
cdr3_aa: CASKVGGTSTDTQYF

d_call: TRBD1
clone_size: .
cdr3_length: 14
j_call: TRBJ1-5
v_call: TRBV2
cdr3_nt: TGTGCCAGCAGTGAAGGGACAGGGAGGGGGCCCCAGCATTTT
cdr3_aa: CASSEGTGRGPQHF

d_call: .
clone_size: few
cdr3_length: 19
j_call: TRBJ1-5
v_call: TRBV21-1
cdr3_nt: TGTGCCAGCAGCAAACTGAGCAGGTGGCGTTCTTATAGCAATCAGCCCCAGCATTTT
cdr3_aa: CASSKLSRWRSYSNQPQHF

d_call: .
clone_size: .
cdr3_length: 15
j_call: TRBJ1-5
v_call: TRBV19
cdr3_nt: TGTGCCAGTAGTGTCAGGGGATCTCGGGATCAGCCCCAGCATTTT
cdr3_aa: CASSVRGSRDQPQHF

d_call: TRBD1
clone_size: .
cdr3_length: 14
j_call: TRBJ1-1
v_call: TRBV12-3/TRBV12-4
cdr3_nt: TGTGCCAGCAGTGAACGACAGGGGAACACTGAAGCTTTCTTT
cdr3_aa: CASSERQGNTEAFF

d_call: .
clone_size: many
cdr3_length: 18
j_call: TRBJ1-5
v_call: TRBV4-3
cdr3_nt: TGCGCCAGCAGCCAAGATACTTGGGCAGGGACCGGCAATCAGCCCCAGCATTTT
cdr3_aa: CASSQDTWAGTGNQPQHF